The 17 T cell receptor beta chains presented below share a single source sample, sequenced in a study of T cell responses to AZD1222 COVID-19 vaccine. The assay was immunoSEQ multiplex PCR, and TCRdb's table has in-frame clones only and misses some. The table includes about 150,000 clones, under 95% detected once. The input for sequencing was peripheral blood, taken on day 0 of AZD1222 vaccination. These receptors were collected from an adult in good health.

This clone was observed a single time. The chain employs TRBV7-8 and TRBJ2-3, with D unclear. The V gene's germline CDR1 is SGHVS and CDR2 FQNEAQ. Deletions cut 5 bases from V and 4 bases from J, with 7 bases between. The CDR3 covers 12 residues. The CDR3 loop is CASSRMADTQYF. The DNA of the CDR3 is TGTGCCAGCAGCCGGATGGCAGATACGCAGTATTTT.

The CDR3 sequence: CASSMGWRGSNTGELFF. CDR3 coding DNA: TGTGCCAGCAGCATGGGTTGGCGGGGGAGTAACACCGGGGAGCTGTTTTTT. The chain couples TRBV19 to TRBJ2-2, with 7 nucleotides matching TRBD2. The CDR3 sequence is 17 residues long. Per germline, CDR1 LNHDA and CDR2 SQIVND (reference sequence). Trimming cost V 9 bases and J 2 bases; bases outside gene matches: 15.

V and J are TRBV18 and TRBJ1-4, with D possibly being TRBD1 (6 bases). Germline V gene lookup returns CDR1 KGHSH and CDR2 LQKENI. V was shortened by 6 bases and J by 1 base, with 12 bases between the two germline ends. The CDR3 is made up of 15 amino acids. CDR3 sequence: CASSRLRGTNEKLFF. The DNA of the CDR3 is TGTGCCAGCTCGCGGCTCAGGGGAACTAATGAAAAACTGTTTTTT.

The J gene is TRBJ2-7, the V gene TRBV4-3; D may be TRBD1 or TRBD2 (6 bases each). The V gene's germline CDR1 is LGHNA and CDR2 YSLEER. This CDR3 comprises 15 residues. The V end was cut by 1 base, the J end by 4 bases, with 14 bases between. The DNA of the CDR3 is TGCGCCAGCAGCCAAGTTGGGGGGCTCGCGTACGAGCAGTACTTC. It codes for CASSQVGGLAYEQYF.

V and J are TRBV7-2 and TRBJ2-7, with 9 bases fitting TRBD2. The germline V gene encodes CDR1 SGHTA and CDR2 FQGNSA. The CDR3 totals 15 residues. V dropped 0 bases and J dropped 3; count of bases not matched to a gene: 3. The CDR3 loop is CASSLALSGGYEQYF. In DNA, the CDR3 is TGTGCCAGCAGCTTAGCGCTTAGCGGGGGCTACGAGCAGTACTTC.

V and J are TRBV27 and TRBJ1-1, with 7 bases fitting TRBD1. The germline CDR1 and CDR2 sequences are MNHEY and SMNVEV (reference sequence). The CDR3 covers 16 residues. Trimming removed 3 bases from V and 1 base from J; junction bases left unmatched: 8. The CDR3 loop is CASSLTGLFRNTEAFF. The CDR3 DNA is TGTGCCAGCAGTTTGACAGGGCTCTTTCGGAACACTGAAGCTTTCTTT.

This clone turned up a few times. The V call is TRBV7-2, the J call TRBJ2-7; D is tentatively TRBD1 or TRBD2 (5 bases each). Germline V CDR1 and CDR2: SGHTA, FQGNSA. The ends were cut back, 5 bases at V and 4 bases at J, with 15 bases in the middle. The CDR3 covers 14 residues. The chain's CDR3 is CASSPPGRSYEQYF. DNA for the CDR3: TGTGCCAGCAGCCCGCCGGGACGGTCTTACGAGCAGTACTTC.

The rearrangement uses TRBV7-2 and TRBJ1-3; D uncertain. V dropped 2 bases and J dropped 2 bases, with 10 bases sitting between them. Germline V gives CDR1 SGHTA, CDR2 FQGNSA. The CDR3 loop spans 15 amino acids. The CDR3 coding sequence is TGTGCCAGCAGCTTACAGCCTCCGCCTGGAAACACCATATATTTT. Protein sequence: CASSLQPPPGNTIYF. Drawing the rest from reference TRBV7-2 and TRBJ1-3, the complete variable domain is GAGVSQSPSNKVTEKGKDVELRCDPISGHTALYWYRQSLGQGLEFLIYFQGNSAPDKSGLPSDRFSAERTGGSVSTLTIQRTQQEDSAVYLCASSLQPPPGNTIYFGEGSWLTVV.

The chain is built from TRBV5-4 and TRBJ2-1, with 7 bases matching TRBD2. Trimming at V came to 4 bases and at J to 8 bases, leaving 15 bases not matched to a gene. This CDR3 has 16 residues. The germline V gene encodes CDR1 SGHNT and CDR2 YYREEE (reference sequence). In DNA form, the CDR3 reads TGTGCCAGCAGCCCCCCCCCTCCTCGGGCGGGGGATGAGCAGTTCTTC. Protein: CASSPPPPRAGDEQFF.

V usage is TRBV15 and J usage is TRBJ2-3; D gene ambiguous. V dropped 1 base and J dropped 2 bases, with 7 bases sitting between them. The CDR3 has 14 amino acids. Germline CDR1 is LNHNV and CDR2 is YYDKDF (reference sequence). CDR3 sequence (DNA): TGTGCCACCAGCAGAGGGGGTAACACAGATACGCAGTATTTT. Translation gives CATSRGGNTDTQYF.

The V gene is TRBV7-2, the J gene TRBJ1-3; 8 bases map to TRBD1. Unmatched junction bases numbered 8, after V lost 5 bases and J lost 2 bases. The CDR3 is 16 amino acids. The germline gives CDR1 SGHTA, CDR2 FQGNSA. CDR3 in amino acids: CASSKDRARPGNTIYF. DNA of the CDR3: TGTGCCAGCAGCAAGGACAGGGCGAGACCTGGAAACACCATATATTTT.

The genes are TRBV9 and TRBJ2-1; 13 nucleotides line up with TRBD2. The V gene's germline CDR1 is SGDLS and CDR2 YYNGEE. The V segment lost 3 bases and the J segment 6 bases; nucleotides outside the gene matches: 6. This CDR3 has 16 amino acids. CDR3 in amino acids: CASSATSGGAFNEQFF. CDR3 DNA sequence: TGTGCCAGCAGCGCCACTAGCGGGGGGGCCTTCAATGAGCAGTTCTTC.

This sequence joins TRBV6-5 and TRBJ1-4; a weak D match, TRBD1 (6 bases). Germline V gene lookup returns CDR1 MNHEY and CDR2 SVGAGI. The germline V and J ends were trimmed by 6 bases and 5 bases, with 16 bases remaining between them. The CDR3 consists of 15 residues. This chain's CDR3 is CASRPYRAENEKLFF. As DNA, the CDR3 is TGTGCCAGCAGACCCTACAGGGCCGAAAATGAAAAACTGTTTTTT.

V and J are TRBV10-3 and TRBJ2-7; D may be TRBD1 (6 bases). CDR1 is ENHRY and CDR2 is SYGVKD in the germline V gene. The V and J ends lost 5 bases and 0 bases respectively, with 17 bases between them. The CDR3 has 16 amino acids. CDR3 sequence (DNA): TGTGCCATCAGTAACTCCCACAGGGCAATCTCCTACGAGCAGTACTTC. Its protein product is CAISNSHRAISYEQYF.

This clone showed up just once. The chain couples TRBV19 to TRBJ1-5; D is possibly TRBD1 (6 bases). The CDR3 runs 14 residues. Trimming stripped 9 bases from V and 1 base from J, with 13 bases between. The germline gives CDR1 LNHDA, CDR2 SQIVND (reference sequence). CDR3 sequence (DNA): TGTGCCAGCAGCGGACAGAACAGCAATCAGCCCCAGCATTTT. Its protein is CASSGQNSNQPQHF.

The rearrangement links TRBV5-6 to TRBJ2-7; 7 positions agree with TRBD2. CDR3 length: 17 residues. The V segment lost 1 base and the J segment 7 bases; nucleotides outside the gene matches: 17. Per germline, CDR1 SGHDT and CDR2 YYEEEE. The CDR3 reads CASSLSTSGLGRGEQYF. For the CDR3, the DNA is TGTGCCAGCAGCTTGTCCACTAGTGGACTAGGAAGAGGGGAGCAGTACTTC. Supplemented by reference TRBV5-6 and TRBJ2-7, the full variable domain reads DAGVTQSPTHLIKTRGQQVTLRCSPKSGHDTVSWYQQALGQGPQFIFQYYEEEERQRGNFPDRFSGHQFPNYSSELNVNALLLGDSALYLCASSLSTSGLGRGEQYFGPGTRLTVT.

The rearrangement uses TRBV4-3 and TRBJ1-2; no clear D gene. V gave up 0 bases and J gave up 3 bases, with 11 bases separating them. Germline-derived CDR1 and CDR2 are LGHNA and YSLEER. This CDR3 is built from 15 residues. This CDR3 is CASSQDAENYYGYTF. The CDR3 DNA reads as TGCGCCAGCAGCCAAGATGCGGAAAACTACTATGGCTACACCTTC.